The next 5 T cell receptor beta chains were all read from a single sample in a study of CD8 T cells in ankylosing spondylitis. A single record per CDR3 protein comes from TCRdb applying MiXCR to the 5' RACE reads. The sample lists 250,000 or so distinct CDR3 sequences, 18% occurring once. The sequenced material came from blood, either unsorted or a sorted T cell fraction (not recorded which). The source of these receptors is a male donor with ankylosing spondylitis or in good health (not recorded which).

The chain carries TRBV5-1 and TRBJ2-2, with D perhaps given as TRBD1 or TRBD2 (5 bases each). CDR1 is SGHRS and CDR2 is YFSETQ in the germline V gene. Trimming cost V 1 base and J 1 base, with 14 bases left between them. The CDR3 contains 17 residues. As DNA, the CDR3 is TGCGCCAGCAGCTTGTGGTCGGGGCCAGAGAACACCGGGGAGCTGTTTTTT. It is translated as CASSLWSGPENTGELFF.

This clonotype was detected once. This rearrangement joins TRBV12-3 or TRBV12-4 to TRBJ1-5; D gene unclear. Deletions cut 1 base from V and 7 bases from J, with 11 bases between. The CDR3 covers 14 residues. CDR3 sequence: CASSLGGPEQPQHF. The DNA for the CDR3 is TGTGCCAGCAGTTTAGGGGGTCCGGAACAGCCCCAGCATTTT.

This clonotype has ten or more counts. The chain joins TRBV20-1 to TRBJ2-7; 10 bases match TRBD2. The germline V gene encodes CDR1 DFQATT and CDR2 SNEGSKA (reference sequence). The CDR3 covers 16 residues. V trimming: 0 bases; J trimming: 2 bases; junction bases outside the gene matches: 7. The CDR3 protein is CSARDPGLAVTYEQYF. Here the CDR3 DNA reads TGCAGTGCTAGAGATCCTGGACTAGCGGTAACCTACGAGCAGTACTTC.

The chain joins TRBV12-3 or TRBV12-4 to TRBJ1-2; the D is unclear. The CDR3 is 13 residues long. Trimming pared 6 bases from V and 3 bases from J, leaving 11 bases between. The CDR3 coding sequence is TGTGCCAGCAGCGACAATATTTACTATGGCTACACCTTC. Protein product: CASSDNIYYGYTF.

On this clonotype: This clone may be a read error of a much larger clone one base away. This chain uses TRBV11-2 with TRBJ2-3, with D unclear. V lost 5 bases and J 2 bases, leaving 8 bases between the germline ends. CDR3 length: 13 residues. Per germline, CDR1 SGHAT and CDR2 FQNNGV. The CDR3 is CASSPYYTDTQYF. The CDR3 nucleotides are TGTGCCAGCAGCCCCTATTACACAGATACGCAGTATTTT.